Shown below are 23 T cell receptor beta chains from a single sample sequenced in a study of post-analysis software for immune sequencing data. Study findings and constraints: Patients had higher frequencies than controls of four to six TRBV segments, including TRBV5-6, TRBV5-1 and TRBV20-1.

Built from TCR beta cDNA, the libraries had unique molecular identifiers in them. Each CDR3 protein is one row after TCRdb ran MiXCR on the PCR reads. The table includes hundreds of thousands of distinct CDR3 sequences, roughly 46% detected once. Their antigens remain unidentified. Sequenced sample: blood. The receptors shown here come from a girl between 5 and 17 years old with multiple sclerosis.

Only a few counts were recorded for this clonotype. This CDR3 is CASSYLAGTETQYF. CDR3 DNA sequence: TGTGCCAGCAGTTACCTGGCCGGGACTGAGACCCAGTACTTC. V usage is TRBV6-5 and J usage is TRBJ2-5; D is perhaps TRBD2 (6 bases). The CDR3 is made up of 14 amino acids. V was pared by 2 bases and J by 5 bases, with 12 bases between. The germline V gene has CDR1 MNHEY and CDR2 SVGAGI.

The V gene is TRBV20-1, the J gene TRBJ2-5, with D hard to call. The J call is uncertain, as TRBJ2-4 better fits the DNA end. Per the germline V gene, CDR1 is DFQATT and CDR2 is SNEGSKA (reference sequence). The CDR3 length is 13 residues. CDR3 sequence reads: CSARVGRENIQYF. The CDR3 DNA sequence: TGCAGTGCTAGAGTGGGCAGAGAAAACATTCAGTACTTC.

This clonotype occurred a few times. J is TRBJ1-1 and V is TRBV12-3 or TRBV12-4, with D uncertain. This CDR3 spans 13 amino acids. The V and J ends lost 7 bases and 0 bases respectively, with 9 bases between them. The CDR3 sequence: CASTANMNTEAFF. The DNA of the CDR3 is TGTGCCAGCACGGCTAACATGAACACTGAAGCTTTCTTT.

CDR3 amino acids: CASSPAANQETQYF. The CDR3 DNA follows: TGCGCCAGCAGCCCCGCAGCGAATCAAGAGACCCAGTACTTC. The chain combines TRBV5-1 with TRBJ2-5; no clear D. With 4 bases removed from V and 2 bases from J, the gap between germline ends came to 12 bases. Looked up from germline, CDR1 is SGHRS and CDR2 is YFSETQ. The CDR3 has 14 residues.

The chain has TRBV10-2 and TRBJ2-3, with 13 bases fitting TRBD2. Germline V gives CDR1 WSHSY, CDR2 SAAADI. Germline trimming cut 6 bases from V and 4 bases from J; bases unmatched to any gene: 4. This CDR3 comprises 15 residues. The CDR3 loop reads CASSGTSGNADTQYF. DNA of the CDR3: TGCGCCAGCAGCGGGACTAGCGGGAACGCAGATACGCAGTATTTT.

Turning to this clonotype: One end of the junction varies from germline; a read error may be responsible. The V and J genes are TRBV7-9 and TRBJ2-7, with 8 bases identical to TRBD1. The CDR3 runs 17 residues. Germline lookup yields CDR1 SEHNR and CDR2 FQNEAQ (reference sequence). This chain's CDR3 is CVSSPPRGDRYSYEQYF. Written as DNA, the CDR3 is TGTGTCAGCAGTCCGCCCCGCGGGGACAGGTACTCCTACGAGCAGTACTTC.

This clonotype occurred many times. A junction end diverges from the germline sequence, so it may reflect a read error. The rearrangement joins TRBV12-3 or TRBV12-4 to TRBJ2-7; 7 bases align to TRBD1. This CDR3 comprises 13 residues. CDR3 nucleotides: TGTGCTAGCAGCTTACGACAGGGCTACGAGCAGTACTTC. This translates into CASSLRQGYEQYF.

With respect to this clonotype: A much larger clone differs by one base, so this may be a read error. The CDR3 protein is CASSEVAEETQYF. CDR3 bases: TGTGCCAGCAGTGAGGTAGCGGAAGAGACCCAGTACTTC. V gene TRBV27 combines with J gene TRBJ2-5; tentative D call: TRBD2 (6 bases). From germline, CDR1 is MNHEY and CDR2 SMNVEV (reference sequence). This CDR3 is 13 amino acids long. V was shortened by 5 bases and J by 3 bases, with 10 bases between the two germline ends.

This clonotype was picked up a small number of times. The chain joins TRBV6-2 or TRBV6-3 to TRBJ1-5; D uncertain. The CDR3 extends over 18 amino acids. Germline loops: CDR1 MNHEY, CDR2 SVGEGT. Trimming took 2 bases from V and 1 from J, leaving 18 bases between them. CDR3 bases: TGTGCCAGCAGTTACCCGATGAAGCTTAGGCGGAGCAATCAGCCCCAGCATTTT. Translation: CASSYPMKLRRSNQPQHF.

This chain connects TRBV10-3 to TRBJ2-1; D uncertain. The CDR3 runs to 13 residues. The germline V and J ends were trimmed by 2 bases and 7 bases, with 9 bases remaining between them. Germline CDR1 and CDR2: ENHRY and SYGVKD. CDR3: CAISEGWINEQFF. The DNA of the CDR3 is TGTGCCATCAGTGAGGGGTGGATTAATGAGCAGTTCTTC.

This rearrangement joins TRBV5-1 to TRBJ2-1, with TRBD2 matching over 16 bases. CDR3 length: 16 amino acids. Looked up from germline, CDR1 is SGHRS and CDR2 is YFSETQ. Losses at the gene ends were 4 bases for V and 12 bases for J; bases not matched to a gene: 10. CDR3 residues: CASSAGSGLAGGVQFF. DNA of the CDR3: TGCGCCAGCAGCGCAGGTTCGGGACTAGCGGGGGGGGTGCAGTTCTTC.

The gene calls are TRBV20-1 and TRBJ2-4, with D perhaps matching TRBD2 (5 bases). The CDR3 has 16 residues. Trimming pared 0 bases from V and 0 bases from J, leaving 12 bases between. Germline V gives CDR1 DFQATT, CDR2 SNEGSKA (reference sequence). The CDR3 reads CSARDTEDLAKNIQYF. CDR3 DNA sequence: TGCAGTGCTAGAGATACGGAGGACCTAGCCAAAAACATTCAGTACTTC.

The chain joins TRBV10-3 to TRBJ2-3; D uncertain. Germline values: CDR1 ENHRY, CDR2 SYGVKD. V lost 10 bases to trimming and J lost 2 bases, with 16 bases between them. The CDR3 runs to 14 residues. The CDR3 loop is CATMDRVFTDTQYF. The CDR3, as DNA: TGTGCCACCATGGACCGGGTCTTCACAGATACGCAGTATTTT.

The chain is built from TRBV12-3 or TRBV12-4 and TRBJ2-7, with D unresolved. The germline V and J ends were trimmed by 1 base and 1 base, with 5 bases remaining between them. The CDR3 is 13 amino acids. CDR3 bases: TGTGCCAGCAGTTTAGAGGAGTCCTACGAGCAGTACTTC. This sequence encodes CASSLEESYEQYF.

This clonotype was counted only a few times. The chain carries TRBV12-3 or TRBV12-4 and TRBJ2-7, with 9 bases fitting TRBD2. The CDR3 totals 16 residues. With 2 bases clipped from V and 0 bases from J, the junction kept 5 bases outside the gene matches. CDR3 in DNA: TGTGCCAGCAGTTTACGGAATAGCGGGAGCTCCTACGAGCAGTACTTC. Translation gives CASSLRNSGSSYEQYF.

Many counts were recorded for this clonotype. The chain links TRBV6-1 to TRBJ2-6, with 7 bases matching TRBD1. The ends lost 6 bases at V and 2 bases at J; junction bases unmatched: 4. The germline V gene has CDR1 MNHNS and CDR2 SASEGT. This CDR3 contains 15 residues. For the CDR3, the DNA is TGTGCCAGCAGCCGAGGGGGCGCTGGGGCCAACGTCCTGACTTTC. Encoded protein: CASSRGGAGANVLTF.

This clonotype was recorded a few times. The chain couples TRBV24-1 to TRBJ1-5, with TRBD1 identical over 8 bases. The trim removed 7 bases at V and 7 bases at J, leaving 5 bases unmatched. CDR3 length equals 13 residues. CDR1 is KGHDR, CDR2 SFDVKD, per germline. CDR3 residues: CATSQGANQPQHF. The CDR3 DNA is TGTGCCACCAGCCAGGGGGCTAACCAGCCCCAGCATTTT.

A note on this clonotype: At one boundary the junction diverges from the germline segment, which might be a read error. The chain has TRBV12-3 or TRBV12-4 and TRBJ2-3, with 8 bases fitting TRBD2. The CDR3 sequence is 14 residues long. CDR3 sequence: CASGQSGGADTQYF. The DNA for the CDR3 is TGCGCCAGCGGACAAAGCGGGGGCGCAGATACGCAGTATTTT.

The CDR3 protein is CSVAWFRLAGHNEQFF. The CDR3 DNA is TGCAGCGTTGCTTGGTTCCGACTAGCGGGACATAATGAGCAGTTCTTC. The rearrangement uses TRBV29-1 and TRBJ2-1, with TRBD2 matching 11 bases. The CDR3 sequence is 16 residues long. Germline V lookup: CDR1 SQVTM, CDR2 ANQGSEA. V lost 4 bases, J lost 7 bases, and 12 bases stayed unmatched.

This clonotype was counted between two and nine times. The chain is built from TRBV12-3 or TRBV12-4 and TRBJ2-7; 7 positions agree with TRBD2. Trimming cost V 6 bases and J 5 bases; bases outside gene matches: 13. This CDR3 has 15 residues. This CDR3 is CASSPERGKGHEQYF. The DNA of the CDR3 is TGTGCCAGCAGCCCAGAGCGGGGTAAGGGCCACGAGCAGTACTTC.

This clonotype has only a few counts. The V gene is TRBV12-3 or TRBV12-4, the J gene TRBJ1-5; D is unresolved. Trimming stripped 3 bases from V and 5 bases from J, with 5 bases between. The CDR3 totals 12 residues. The CDR3 bases are TGTGCCAGCAGTTTTCAGGATCAGCCCCAGCATTTT. Encoded protein: CASSFQDQPQHF.

This chain links TRBV7-8 with TRBJ2-5; D perhaps matches TRBD2 (6 bases). The V end lost 5 bases, the J end lost 4 bases, and 17 bases lay between the germline ends. The CDR3 contains 15 residues. The germline gives CDR1 SGHVS, CDR2 FQNEAQ. The chain's CDR3 is CASSRYGGTGETQYF. CDR3 in DNA: TGTGCCAGCAGCCGTTACGGCGGGACTGGAGAGACCCAGTACTTC. Filled out from reference TRBV7-8 and TRBJ2-5, the complete variable domain reads GAGVSQSPRYKVAKRGQDVALRCDPISGHVSLFWYQQALGQGPEFLTYFQNEAQLDKSGLPSDRFFAERPEGSVSTLKIQRTQQEDSAVYLCASSRYGGTGETQYFGPGTRLLVL.

The V call is TRBV13, the J call TRBJ2-1, with TRBD2 identical over 10 bases. The germline V gene has CDR1 PRHDT and CDR2 FYEKMQ (reference sequence). The CDR3 extends over 17 amino acids. Trimming at V came to 6 bases and at J to 9 bases, leaving 17 bases not matched to a gene. The CDR3 sequence: CASSPKPWVAGGGEQFF. The DNA of the CDR3 is TGTGCCAGCAGTCCCAAACCTTGGGTAGCGGGAGGAGGTGAGCAGTTCTTC. Variable domain in full (rest from reference TRBV13 and TRBJ2-1): AAGVIQSPRHLIKEKRETATLKCYPIPRHDTVYWYQQGPGQDPQFLISFYEKMQSDKGSIPDRFSAQQFSDYHSELNMSSLELGDSALYFCASSPKPWVAGGGEQFFGPGTRLTVL.